This note documents a single T cell receptor (beta chain) sequence. Its antigen is unidentified. Each UMI, carrying a 6-nucleotide sample barcode, came from template switching. TCRdb reprocessed the 5' RACE reads and keeps a single row for each CDR3 protein, giving no DNA. This repertoire includes about 380,000 distinct CDR3 sequences. The data belong to a study of monozygotic twins with inflammatory bowel disease. There are 15 residues in the CDR3. Per germline, CDR1 MGHRA and CDR2 YSYEKL. Points from the study as a whole: Whereas healthy co-twins had higher TCRbeta diversity (inverse Simpson), IBD patients had lower diversity.

The chain uses TRBV4-1 and TRBJ2-7; TCRdb reports TRBD1, a call that lacks DNA to check it against. The source is a human donor with ulcerative colitis or Crohn's disease, or a healthy co-twin of an affected twin (not recorded which). The sequenced sample consisted of blood. CDR3 sequence reads: CASSPKTGFPYEQYF.